The 26 T cell receptor beta chains reported below all come from one sample, sequenced in a study of molecular identifiers for immune sequencing clone quantification. TCRdb passed the PCR reads through MiXCR, listing each CDR3 protein once. The data show just under 650,000 distinct CDR3 sequences, with around 20% seen just once and 0.85% held by the top ten. The sample taken for sequencing was naive CD8+ T cells from blood, with Jurkat cell RNA spiked in. Subset described: FACS-sorted CD8+CD4-CCR7+CD45RA+ naive T cells. All receptors come from a human donor in good health. Some libraries in this study had Jurkat cell RNA spiked in.

This clonotype was counted at least ten times. The chain links TRBV28 to TRBJ2-7; 8 nucleotides line up with TRBD2. Germline V gives CDR1 MDHEN, CDR2 SYDVKM. The CDR3 runs to 12 residues. The trim removed 3 bases at V and 5 bases at J, leaving 0 bases unmatched. The CDR3 bases are TGTGCCAGCAGTTTGCGGGGGGACGAGCAGTACTTC. Translating it yields CASSLRGDEQYF.

The sample holds many counts of this clonotype. The chain combines TRBV20-1 with TRBJ1-1; perhaps TRBD1 as D (6 bases). Between the trimmed V and J ends, which lost 0 bases and 0 bases, there was a span of 8 bases. Germline assignment: CDR1 DFQATT and CDR2 SNEGSKA (reference sequence). The CDR3 contains 14 residues. The CDR3 sequence is CSARDDRMNTEAFF. The CDR3 coding sequence is TGCAGTGCTAGAGATGACAGGATGAACACTGAAGCTTTCTTT.

Turning to this clonotype: Given the absence of the conserved phenylalanine or tryptophan at the CDR3 end, a read error is likely. J is TRBJ1-5 and V is TRBV28; D remains unclear. Trimming left V 9 bases short and J 0 bases short, with 6 bases between. The germline gives CDR1 MDHEN, CDR2 SYDVKM. The CDR3 is 12 residues long. CDR3 in DNA: TGTGCCAGTGGTTATAGCAATCAGCCCCAGCATCTT. Its protein is CASGYSNQPQHL.

This clonotype was picked up many times. The chain combines TRBV20-1 with TRBJ2-3, with D unclear. The CDR3 runs 15 residues. V gave up 0 bases and J gave up 0 bases, with 10 bases separating them. Germline V lookup: CDR1 DFQATT, CDR2 SNEGSKA (reference sequence). CDR3 in DNA: TGCAGTGCTAGAGATCGGGCAGAAAGCACAGATACGCAGTATTTT. Translation: CSARDRAESTDTQYF.

This clonotype came up a few times. The chain carries TRBV5-5 and TRBJ1-2, with 10 bases lining up with TRBD1. The junction had 7 bases not matched to a gene; V was cut back by 8 bases and J by 3 bases. This CDR3 spans 14 amino acids. CDR1 is SGHKS, CDR2 YYEKEE, per germline (reference sequence). CDR3 protein: CASRRGQGDYGYTF. CDR3 coding DNA: TGTGCCAGTCGTCGAGGACAGGGGGACTATGGCTACACCTTC.

As for this clonotype: A single base separates this from a much larger clone, so it may be a read error. This is likely a read error, given that the CDR3 carries no conserved phenylalanine or tryptophan at its end. CDR3 sequence: CASTPSGTYTEAFL. CDR3 coding DNA: TGTGCCAGCACCCCTTCAGGGACGTACACTGAAGCTTTCCTT. The rearrangement uses TRBV27 and TRBJ1-1; D is possibly TRBD1 (5 bases). CDR1 MNHEY and CDR2 SMNVEV come from the germline V gene (reference sequence). This CDR3 is 14 amino acids long. V dropped 7 bases and J dropped 3 bases, with 15 bases sitting between them.

This clonotype has just a few counts. The V and J genes are TRBV6-5 and TRBJ2-1; 11 nucleotides match TRBD2. CDR3 length: 15 residues. The germline V gene has CDR1 MNHEY and CDR2 SVGAGI. With 6 bases clipped from V and 8 bases from J, the junction kept 9 bases outside the gene matches. CDR3 loop: CASRTVTSGTDEQFF. The CDR3 region has the DNA TGTGCCAGCAGAACCGTGACTAGCGGGACCGATGAGCAGTTCTTC.

This clonotype came up many times. This chain links TRBV7-9 with TRBJ2-2; D is ambiguous. V was clipped by 1 base and J by 3 bases, with 9 bases between them. Germline loops: CDR1 SEHNR, CDR2 FQNEAQ (reference sequence). The CDR3 loop spans 15 amino acids. The CDR3 loop reads CASSLVPGYTGELFF. CDR3 in DNA: TGTGCCAGCAGCTTAGTCCCCGGGTACACCGGGGAGCTGTTTTTT.

This clonotype was detected a few times. The rearrangement uses TRBV9 and TRBJ1-4; 10 bases align to TRBD1. V lost 4 bases and J lost 6; bases outside the gene matches: 6. Germline assignment: CDR1 SGDLS and CDR2 YYNGEE. CDR3 length equals 15 residues. CDR3 bases: TGTGCCAGCAGCCAAACCGGGACAGGGGATGAAAAACTGTTTTTT. Its translation: CASSQTGTGDEKLFF.

In this sample, this clonotype turned up many times. J is TRBJ2-6 and V is TRBV7-9; 7 bases line up with TRBD1. The CDR3 consists of 16 residues. The junction had 4 bases not matched to a gene; V was cut back by 3 bases and J by 2 bases. Germline V gene lookup returns CDR1 SEHNR and CDR2 FQNEAQ (reference sequence). DNA of the CDR3: TGTGCCAGCAGCTTCACCCAGGGGGCTGGGGCCAACGTCCTGACTTTC. Protein: CASSFTQGAGANVLTF.

This clonotype was counted many times. The rearrangement joins TRBV19 to TRBJ2-7; 7 bases line up with TRBD1. The V and J ends lost 9 bases and 0 bases, in that order; junction bases with no gene match: 8. This CDR3 region has 14 residues. Germline V gene data show CDR1 as LNHDA and CDR2 as SQIVND (reference sequence). CDR3 amino acids: CASSPWTGSYEQYF. DNA of the CDR3: TGTGCCAGCAGCCCGTGGACAGGCTCCTACGAGCAGTACTTC.

With regard to this clonotype: Its ends do not fully match the called genes, so a read error is possible. This chain uses TRBV4-1 with TRBJ1-6, with 7 bases identical to TRBD1. Germline V gives CDR1 MGHRA, CDR2 YSYEKL. The CDR3 is 18 residues long. This CDR3 is CASSQNGARGSYNSPLNF. The CDR3 DNA follows: TGCGCCAGCAGCCAAAATGGGGCCAGGGGGTCCTATAATTCACCCCTCAACTTT.

This clonotype was counted many times. The chain has TRBV29-1 and TRBJ1-1; TRBD1 matches 8 bases. The CDR3 has 14 amino acids. V lost 5 bases and J lost 5; bases outside the gene matches: 10. Looked up from germline, CDR1 is SQVTM and CDR2 is ANQGSEA. The CDR3 DNA follows: TGCAGCGTTAGTATCGGGACAGGAACGACTGAAGCTTTCTTT. This gives the protein CSVSIGTGTTEAFF.

This clonotype was observed many times. The chain links TRBV12-3 or TRBV12-4 to TRBJ1-1, with unresolved D. The CDR3 sequence is 14 residues long. Trimming pared 6 bases from V and 8 bases from J, leaving 19 bases between. CDR3 amino acids: CASSLSTGGSEAFF. The CDR3 DNA is TGTGCCAGCAGCTTATCAACGGGAGGGTCCGAAGCTTTCTTT.

Details on this clonotype: Since a much larger clone is just one base distant, this may be a read error. CDR3 bases: TGCGCCAGCAGCCAAGATTTTTTGAGGGGAGGCTACTACGAGCAGTACTTC. Translated, it gives CASSQDFLRGGYYEQYF. The chain couples TRBV4-3 to TRBJ2-7, with D possibly matching TRBD2 (6 bases). The CDR3 has 17 amino acids. CDR1 and CDR2 from the germline V gene are LGHNA and YSLEER. V was trimmed by 0 bases and J by 3 bases, leaving 18 bases between them.

Regarding this clonotype: A much larger clone lies one base from this, so it may be a read error. This chain uses TRBV13 with TRBJ1-1; no reliable D call. Germline values: CDR1 PRHDT, CDR2 FYEKMQ (reference sequence). V shed 8 bases and J shed 3 bases, with 10 bases lying between them. CDR3 size: 12 residues. In DNA form, the CDR3 reads TGTGCCAGCGGCTCCCATGACACTGAAGCTTTCTTT. It specifies CASGSHDTEAFF.

A remark on this clonotype: One junction end disagrees with the germline gene, perhaps due to a read error. This rearrangement joins TRBV28 to TRBJ2-1; D is unresolved. The CDR3 spans 17 residues. The V gene's germline CDR1 is MDHEN and CDR2 SYDVKM. The CDR3 protein is CASSLRLVPDPYSEQFF. The CDR3, as DNA: TGTGCCAGCAGTTTACGCCTGGTCCCCGATCCTTACAGTGAGCAGTTCTTC.

About this clonotype itself: A much bigger clone sits one base away, suggesting this may be a read error. Here the CDR3 omits its conserved ending phenylalanine or tryptophan, so a read error is the likely source. This CDR3 reads CASRGLNEKLFL. The DNA for the CDR3 is TGTGCCAGCAGGGGACTTAATGAAAAACTGTTTCTT. The chain recombines TRBV12-3 or TRBV12-4 with TRBJ1-4; possible D gene TRBD1, 5 bases. The CDR3 runs 12 residues. V was clipped by 6 bases and J by 4 bases, with 6 bases between them.

Ten or more counts support this clonotype. The chain joins TRBV6-5 to TRBJ1-3; a possible D gene is TRBD1 (5 bases). There are 17 residues in the CDR3. The V and J ends lost 0 bases and 0 bases respectively, with 12 bases between them. Looked up from germline, CDR1 is MNHEY and CDR2 is SVGAGI. CDR3 in DNA: TGTGCCAGCAGTTACTCGATGCGGGGCGACTCTGGAAACACCATATATTTT. Translation: CASSYSMRGDSGNTIYF.

This clonotype was counted only a few times. The rearrangement uses TRBV27 and TRBJ1-2, with TRBD1 as a possible D gene (5 bases). Germline CDR1 and CDR2: MNHEY and SMNVEV (reference sequence). Trimming removed 5 bases at V and 5 bases at J, with 24 bases between. This CDR3 contains 17 residues. CDR3 in DNA: TGTGCCAGCAGTCCGTCGGGACGGACGGTAGAAGGGTATGGCTACACCTTC. Protein product: CASSPSGRTVEGYGYTF.

This clonotype was recorded at least ten times. This chain joins TRBV27 and TRBJ2-3, with D possibly matching TRBD2 (6 bases). Germline loops: CDR1 MNHEY, CDR2 SMNVEV (reference sequence). Trimming left V 5 bases short and J 6 bases short, with 18 bases between. This CDR3 has 15 residues. The CDR3 nucleotides read TGTGCCAGCAGTGATAGCGGAGGAGGGCGCGATACGCAGTATTTT. Translating it yields CASSDSGGGRDTQYF.

A few counts support this clonotype. This sequence joins TRBV6-2 or TRBV6-3 and TRBJ2-1; 7 nucleotides match TRBD2. The trim removed 6 bases at V and 13 bases at J, leaving 9 bases unmatched. The CDR3 consists of 12 residues. Germline CDR1 and CDR2: MNHEY and SVGEGT. CDR3 amino acids: CASRLTSEKQFF. CDR3 in DNA: TGTGCCAGCAGACTTACTAGCGAAAAACAGTTCTTC.

There are many counts of this clonotype. The rearrangement joins TRBV4-1 to TRBJ2-5; perhaps TRBD1 as D (5 bases). Germline V CDR1 and CDR2: MGHRA, YSYEKL. The CDR3 covers 12 residues. The V gene lost 1 base and the J gene lost 6 bases, with 6 bases spanning the gap. The CDR3, as DNA: TGCGCCAGCAGCCAAGGGGGCCAGACCCAGTACTTC. This sequence encodes CASSQGGQTQYF.

In this sample, this clonotype turned up many times. As DNA, the CDR3 is TGTGCCAGCAGCACTAGCGGGCACTACACCGGGGAGCTGTTTTTT. This encodes CASSTSGHYTGELFF. The chain carries TRBV6-5 and TRBJ2-2, with 9 bases that match TRBD2. Unmatched junction bases numbered 5, after V lost 6 bases and J lost 3 bases. Germline CDR1 and CDR2: MNHEY and SVGAGI. The CDR3 is made up of 15 amino acids.

This clonotype was seen repeatedly, ten times or more. The genes are TRBV27 and TRBJ1-1; D gene ambiguous. The CDR3 has 16 residues. From germline, CDR1 is MNHEY and CDR2 SMNVEV (reference sequence). With 5 bases removed from V and 0 bases from J, the gap between germline ends came to 16 bases. CDR3 residues: CASSPGPEPMNTEAFF. The DNA of the CDR3 is TGTGCCAGCAGTCCCGGCCCCGAACCAATGAACACTGAAGCTTTCTTT.

At least ten counts were recorded for this clonotype. J is TRBJ2-7 and V is TRBV4-1, with D perhaps matching TRBD1 (6 bases). Trimming took 4 bases from V and 4 from J, leaving 17 bases between them. The CDR3 is made up of 15 amino acids. Germline CDR1 reads MGHRA; CDR2 reads YSYEKL. CDR3 amino acids: CASSRENRVPYEQYF. CDR3 coding DNA: TGCGCCAGCAGCCGAGAGAACAGGGTTCCATACGAGCAGTACTTC.